Each of the 10 T cell receptor beta chains below was sequenced from the same sample in a study of blood T cells in healthy people across ages. Next came a second PCR, run for about 7 to 12 cycles, which used a sample-barcoded 5' primer along with a J-beta primer mix. In TCRdb, the 5' RACE reads were re-called with MiXCR into one record per CDR3 protein. The sample contains more than 900,000 distinct CDR3 sequences, around 25% of which appear only once. The data also belong to a second study, concerning T cells of mothers and their children.

Sequencing was done on a sample of blood. The receptors come from a girl aged 2 to 9 in good health.

V gene TRBV4-3 combines with J gene TRBJ2-7, with D possibly being TRBD1 (6 bases). The CDR3 is 15 amino acids. V lost 1 base and J 3 bases, leaving 13 bases between the germline ends. CDR1 and CDR2 from the germline V gene are LGHNA and YSLEER. CDR3 sequence reads: CASSQGTASYYEQYF. The DNA for the CDR3 is TGCGCCAGCAGCCAAGGGACAGCCTCTTACTACGAGCAGTACTTC.

This clonotype turned up a few times. This rearrangement joins TRBV9 to TRBJ1-5; D is possibly TRBD1 (5 bases). The CDR3 has 14 amino acids. V dropped 0 bases and J dropped 8 bases, with 12 bases sitting between them. In germline, CDR1 is SGDLS, CDR2 YYNGEE. CDR3 DNA sequence: TGTGCCAGCAGCGTAGGGGGGGGGATTGAGCCCCAGCATTTT. Translating gives CASSVGGGIEPQHF.

This chain links TRBV28 with TRBJ2-3; 7 bases match TRBD2. Germline values: CDR1 MDHEN, CDR2 SYDVKM. This CDR3 region has 12 residues. Germline trimming cut 5 bases from V and 7 bases from J; bases unmatched to any gene: 3. CDR3 DNA sequence: TGTGCCAGCAGTCTGCGGGGGAATACGCAGTATTTT. Encoded protein: CASSLRGNTQYF.

This clonotype was counted at least ten times. V and J are TRBV2 and TRBJ1-6; D is unclear. The CDR3 has 18 amino acids. Trimming removed 6 bases from V and 1 base from J, with 19 bases in between. CDR1 is SNHLY, CDR2 FYNNEI, per germline. Here the CDR3 DNA reads TGTGCCAGCAGCGTCGTAACAATCGTAACGTCCTATAATTCACCCCTCCACTTT. Translation: CASSVVTIVTSYNSPLHF.

This chain joins TRBV10-1 and TRBJ1-4; D is uncertain. Germline CDR1 is WNHNN and CDR2 is SYGVQD (reference sequence). This CDR3 comprises 14 residues. Between the trimmed V and J ends, which lost 5 bases and 0 bases, there was a span of 7 bases. This CDR3 is CASSHRSTNEKLFF. The CDR3 DNA sequence: TGCGCCAGCAGTCACAGATCAACTAATGAAAAACTGTTTTTT.

Comment on this clonotype: A much bigger clone sits one base away, suggesting this may be a read error. This chain links TRBV7-3 with TRBJ2-5, with 11 nucleotides matching TRBD2. The CDR3 covers 17 residues. Germline V gene data show CDR1 as SGHTA and CDR2 as FQGTGA. In DNA form, the CDR3 reads TGTGCCAGCAGCTTAAGGGGCGGACTAGCGGGCAAAGAGACCCAGCACTTC. Protein product: CASSLRGGLAGKETQHF.

The table lists this clonotype with a few counts. The chain has TRBV13 and TRBJ2-7; D could derive from TRBD1 or TRBD2 (5 bases each). The last part of the DNA fits TRBJ2-5 better; the J call may be wrong. This CDR3 is built from 14 residues. Germline CDR1 is PRHDT and CDR2 is FYEKMQ (reference sequence). The CDR3 region is CASSLGRGGETQYF. CDR3 nucleotides: TGTGCCAGCAGCTTAGGCCGTGGGGGAGAGACCCAGTACTTC.

A single count supports this clonotype. The J gene is TRBJ1-5, the V gene TRBV6-2 or TRBV6-3; 7 bases are shared with TRBD1. CDR3 length: 15 amino acids. Trimming took 2 bases from V and 0 from J; bases not matched to a gene: 1. Germline V gives CDR1 MNHEY, CDR2 SVGEGT. CDR3 residues: CASSYRDSSNQPQHF. Written as DNA, the CDR3 is TGTGCCAGCAGTTACCGGGACAGTAGCAATCAGCCCCAGCATTTT.

This clonotype was observed once. This chain joins TRBV7-2 and TRBJ1-2; the D is unclear. Germline CDR1 is SGHTA and CDR2 is FQGNSA. The CDR3 length is 17 residues. V lost 5 bases, J lost 1 base, and 20 bases lay in between. The CDR3 reads CASSPRRQRTFNYGYTF. CDR3 DNA: TGTGCCAGCAGCCCCCGGCGGCAGCGGACTTTTAACTATGGCTACACCTTC.

The chain employs TRBV27 and TRBJ2-7, with D perhaps matching TRBD2 (6 bases). Germline CDR1 MNHEY, CDR2 SMNVEV (reference sequence). This CDR3 is built from 15 residues. V lost 3 bases, J lost 0 bases, and 12 bases lay in between. In DNA form, the CDR3 reads TGTGCCAGCAGTTTGTTAGGAGGGGTCTCCTACGAGCAGTACTTC. Amino acid sequence: CASSLLGGVSYEQYF.